This T cell receptor beta chain appears in the sequencing data of a study of T cells in localized non-small cell lung cancer (dated by TCRdb to about 2020). Describing the broader study: The study analyzed T cell repertoires of approximately 240 early-stage NSCLC patients, comparing tumors and uninvolved tumor-adjacent lungs. The mean age of the NSCLC patients was less than 70 years, with about 120 men and 110 or so women. The cohort was made up of some 240 treatment-naive NSCLC patients whose localized lung tumors had been resected.

General findings and caveats noted by the study authors: Because the study design was exploratory, TCR variables were selected using unadjusted p-values without false-discovery rate correction. Longer overall survival was associated with higher blood T cell density, whereas shorter survival was associated with higher adjacent-lung clonality. Of the top 100 tumor clones, a median of roughly 57 were detected in paired uninvolved adjacent lung; approximately 30 were also among that lung's top 100. Uninvolved tumor-adjacent lung showed the highest T cell clonality, higher than tumor, which suggests more focused antigenic responses in the uninvolved tumor-adjacent lung. Because multi-region sequencing of the tumors was not done, intratumor heterogeneity could not be ruled out.

In its sample, this clone was seen a few times. Its antigen is not yet known. Base qualities are not provided; no much larger clone lies one nucleotide away. CDR1 SEHNR and CDR2 FQNEAQ are derived from the germline V gene (reference sequence). The CDR3 covers 12 residues, taking in both the cysteine and the phenylalanine. The sequence is cut down to CDR3 DNA, 36 bases in frame from base 1. V lost 1 base and J lost 4 bases; the stretch between them is 4 bases long. At diagnosis, tumor, uninvolved tumor-adjacent lung and peripheral blood were collected and then preserved as a mix of FFPE and fresh-frozen material. For TCR repertoire profiling, the blood samples were analyzed as peripheral blood mononuclear cells. The immunoSEQ Assay was used to sequence TCR beta CDR3 regions from DNA. Per the source publication's procedure: To compute T cell density, TCR beta template counts were normalized to usable DNA, which was estimated by amplifying housekeeping genes. Using the preseqR package, richness was estimated by extrapolating to 120,000 templates for tissue samples and 400,000 templates for PBMC samples. Clonality was defined by subtracting Pielou's evenness from one. Differential abundance testing on productive amino-acid clonotypes, with a minimum total count of 5 and an alpha of 0.1, was used to identify tissue-enriched TCRs. The Jaccard Index and the Morisita Overlap Index were used to measure repertoire overlap between compartments. GLIPH clustered TCR beta CDR3s with public tetramer-defined viral CDR3s; viral motifs required at least three viral sequences plus V-gene enrichment. The immuneACCESS repertoire file appears here via TCRdb, limited to in-frame rearrangements. These files lack a portion of the clones; in checked studies, under half of the deficit traces to unresolved V genes, and the cause of the others is not known. V and J calls and clone size come straight from that table; D and trimming were deduced from the DNA. The sample contains tens of thousands of clones, 84% of them found a single time. Roughly 14% of the sample is in the top ten clones.

The sequence is built from TRBV7-9 and TRBJ1-2, with the D gene not confidently named. The sample was peripheral blood, taken before any cancer treatment. This TCR derives from an older female donor with stage I lung adenocarcinoma. The sequenced DNA is TGTGCCAGCAGCTTAGATGTCTATGGCTACACCTTC. This sequence encodes CASSLDVYGYTF.